What follows is one TCR beta chain and its context. Which antigen it targets is not known. No quality values exist for individual bases; no much larger clone is one base distant. Without any cell sorting, total RNA and DNA were co-extracted from around 18-30 mg of bulk tissue using the AllPrep DNA/RNA mini kit. Between late 2015 and 2016, five patients in China with histopathologically diagnosed primary liver carcinoma had surgical resection. At the time of sampling, the patients had chronic HBV infection and had not received any treatment. Five spatially separated regions were sampled per tumor: superior, inferior, left-lateral and right-lateral poles, plus the tumor centre. More than 75% viable tumor cells were found by histology in every tumor sample. Each fresh piece of tumor and adjacent tissue was cut in two, with one half stored in RNAlater at -80 degrees C and the other half sent for histology.

Per the germline V gene, MGHRA is the CDR1 and YSYEKL is the CDR2. Relative to germline, V is 4 bases shorter and J is 5 bases shorter, with 22 bases between their ends. The CDR3 contains 17 residues, cysteine and phenylalanine counted. Only the CDR3 region is kept as DNA, spanning 51 bases read in frame from base 1. TCRbeta-specific cDNA was reverse-transcribed from approximately 0.5 ug total RNA using a constant-region primer and ProtoScript II reverse transcriptase. The TCRbeta libraries were prepared through three rounds of nested multiplex PCR following a slightly modified ARM-PCR procedure. The first two PCR rounds used multiplex TRBV1-TRBV30 forward primers with a Cbeta reverse primer, each for about 10 cycles. Sample barcodes and Illumina adapters were attached in a final 25-cycle PCR using Deep VentR polymerase. Before sequencing, amplicons of 200-500 bp were gel-purified using a QIAquick gel extraction kit. The TCRbeta amplicons were sequenced with 250-bp paired-end reads on an Illumina HiSeq 2500. Processing in the source paper ran as follows. Trimmomatic v0.33 was used to quality-trim the reads, and FLASH v1.2.11 was used to merge paired reads so that full CDR3 sequences could be recovered. V, D and J germline segments were assigned to the rearranged TCRbeta sequences using MiGEC v1.2.1b. Clonotype statistics and Shannon-Wiener diversity indices were computed with VDJtools v1.0.0. Except for diversity analysis, only the 250 most abundant clonotypes of each sample were used in subsequent analyses to reduce sampling bias. The public sequencing data were trimmed at Q25 with fastp and processed into clonotypes with MiXCR by TCRdb, which kept only in-frame beta chains. Duplicate CDR3 protein sequences are folded into a single record with the most common DNA and genes. The V and J calls reflect TCRdb's pipeline rather than the authors' work. A total of tens of thousands of distinct CDR3 sequences appear in this sample, 79% of them only once. The ten largest clones represent over 30% of the sample.

This sample was taken from a study of tumor-infiltrating lymphocytes in primary liver carcinoma (dated by TCRdb to between 2016 and 2019). Background for the entire study: The five patients, three men and two women aged 30 to 69 years, had hepatocellular carcinoma (four) or combined HCC and intrahepatic cholangiocarcinoma (one). Samples yielded roughly 3.5 to 8 million productive TCRbeta reads; read depth did not differ significantly between tissue types. The study combined TCRbeta repertoire sequencing, expression microarrays and whole-exome sequencing across five regions of each liver tumor, with adjacent normal tissue and blood. The five patients had tumors of stage T1-T3 N0M0, with maximum diameters ranging from about 4 to 11 cm. A total of roughly 35 specimens from 5 patients went through TCRbeta repertoire sequencing, namely 25 tumor regions, 5 adjacent noncancerous liver tissues and 5 peripheral blood samples. Reproducibility between technical replicate repertoires was high, with correlation coefficients above 0.95 and mean shared-clone rates approximately 0.9. The 20 to 25 tumor region samples were profiled with Agilent mRNA microarrays so that TCRbeta repertoire diversity could be related to the local molecular phenotype. Results and caveats for the whole study, not just this receptor: Just about 7.5-25% of top clones turned up in all five regions of a tumor, which suggests spatial heterogeneity among tumor-infiltrating T cells. The top 250 clones made up a significantly larger repertoire fraction in tumors than in blood (p = 0.039). Because sequencing covered only the TCR beta chain and unpaired alpha chains were not captured, true repertoire diversity is likely underestimated. The study included only five or six patients, and the authors note findings should be validated in a larger study. Repertoire overlap was higher between tumor regions (mean about 36%) than tumor-adjacent (around 17%) or tumor-blood (approximately 15%) pairs, consistent with antigen-driven expansion. Because the samples were bulk and unsorted, CD4+ and CD8+ T cell repertoires could not be compared.

Specimen: liver tumor tissue from sampling region 4. This sample's cell subset or site label indicates: tumor region T4, right-lateral pole. The chain is assembled from TRBV4-1 and TRBJ2-3; TRBD2 is possibly the D segment (6 matching bases). This receptor was obtained from a woman aged 25 to 39 with primary liver carcinoma and hepatitis B virus infection. CDR3 protein: CASSLVWDGGFIDTQYF. The DNA sequence is TGCGCCAGCAGCCTAGTTTGGGACGGGGGATTCATAGATACGCAGTATTTT.